The sequence of this T cell receptor (beta chain) was determined in a study of siplizumab effects on memory and regulatory T cells. The CDR3 is made up of 11 amino acids. Germline values: CDR1 DFQATT, CDR2 SNEGSKA (reference sequence). V shed 3 bases and J shed 6 bases, with 6 bases lying between them. As concerns this clone: The target antigen is unknown.

Each sample yielded 90,000 to 100,000 assayed TCR templates. Assay used: immunoSEQ multiplex PCR; TCRdb lists only in-frame clones, some missing. The data contain roughly 120,000 clones, about 90% of them seen just once; the ten biggest clones take up about 0.78%. Findings of the study overall: The alloresponse seemed to draw substantially on naive T cells, which appeared more diverse than memory cells. About 80-95% of proliferating CD4+ or CD8+ clones had no assignable naive or memory phenotype. Suppressive capability of dividing Tregs from siplizumab cultures went unverified.

The TCR was taken from a human donor in good health. The chain combines TRBV20-1 with TRBJ1-3; no clear D. Sequenced input: Tregs sorted from blood. The CDR3: CSASSENTIYF. For the CDR3, the DNA is TGCAGTGCTAGCAGTGAAAACACCATATATTTT.